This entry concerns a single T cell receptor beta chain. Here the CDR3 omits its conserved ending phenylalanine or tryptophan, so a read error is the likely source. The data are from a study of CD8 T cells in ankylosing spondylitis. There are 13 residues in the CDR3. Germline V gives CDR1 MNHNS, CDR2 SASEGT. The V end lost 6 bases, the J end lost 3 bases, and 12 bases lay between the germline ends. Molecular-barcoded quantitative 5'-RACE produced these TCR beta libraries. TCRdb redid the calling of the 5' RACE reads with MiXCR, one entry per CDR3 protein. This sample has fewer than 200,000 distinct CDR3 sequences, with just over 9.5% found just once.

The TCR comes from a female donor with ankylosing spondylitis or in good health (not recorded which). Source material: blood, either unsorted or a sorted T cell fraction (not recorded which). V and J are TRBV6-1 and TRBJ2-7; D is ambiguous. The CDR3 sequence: CASSLSGFYEQYY. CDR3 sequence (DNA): TGTGCCAGCAGCCTGTCCGGGTTCTACGAGCAGTACTAC.